The T cell receptor (beta chain) described here comes from a study of shared T cell receptors in the human thymus. The ends were cut back, 3 bases at V and 0 bases at J, with 15 bases in the middle. CDR3 length equals 17 residues. The germline gives CDR1 SQVTM, CDR2 ANQGSEA. TCRdb's copy holds only in-frame clones and misses some; the assay was immunoSEQ multiplex PCR. The sample contains a few hundred thousand clones, around 93% of which appear only once. This sequence originates from a human donor. This chain connects TRBV29-1 to TRBJ2-6; D is unclear. Source material: thymocytes. The CDR3 nucleotides read TGCAGCGTTGAGAGTCGGGCCATCTGCTCTGGGGCCAACGTCCTGACTTTC. Protein product: CSVESRAICSGANVLTF.